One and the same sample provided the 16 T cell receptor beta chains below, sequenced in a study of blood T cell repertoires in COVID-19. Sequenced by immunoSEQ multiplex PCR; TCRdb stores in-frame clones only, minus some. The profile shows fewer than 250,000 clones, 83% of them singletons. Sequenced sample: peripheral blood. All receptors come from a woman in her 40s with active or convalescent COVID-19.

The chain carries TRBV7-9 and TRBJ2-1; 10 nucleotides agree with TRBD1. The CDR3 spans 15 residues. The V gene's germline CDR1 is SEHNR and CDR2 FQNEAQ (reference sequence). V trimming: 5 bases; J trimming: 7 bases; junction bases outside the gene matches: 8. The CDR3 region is CASSPGQGGTNEQFF. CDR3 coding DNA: TGTGCCAGCAGCCCCGGACAGGGGGGGACGAATGAGCAGTTCTTC.

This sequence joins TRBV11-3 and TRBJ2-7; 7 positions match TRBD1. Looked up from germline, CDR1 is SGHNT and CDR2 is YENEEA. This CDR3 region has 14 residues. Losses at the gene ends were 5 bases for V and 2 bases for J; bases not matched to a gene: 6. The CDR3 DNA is TGTGCCAGCAGCGCCGGGACAGCCACCTACGAGCAGTACTTC. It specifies CASSAGTATYEQYF.

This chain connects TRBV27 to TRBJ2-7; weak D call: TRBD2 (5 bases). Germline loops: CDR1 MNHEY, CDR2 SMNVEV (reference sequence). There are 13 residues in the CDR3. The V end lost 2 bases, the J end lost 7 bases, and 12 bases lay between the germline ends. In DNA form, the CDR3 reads TGTGCCAGCAGTTTAGAGGGAGTCGGGGAGCAGTACTTC. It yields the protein CASSLEGVGEQYF.

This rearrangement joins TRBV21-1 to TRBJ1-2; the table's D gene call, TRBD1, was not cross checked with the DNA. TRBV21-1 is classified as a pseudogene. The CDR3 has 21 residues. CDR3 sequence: CASSKREPGQGDGSNRYGYTF. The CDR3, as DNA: TGTGCCAGCAGCAAAAGGGAACCGGGACAGGGAGACGGGAGCAACCGCTATGGCTACACCTTC.

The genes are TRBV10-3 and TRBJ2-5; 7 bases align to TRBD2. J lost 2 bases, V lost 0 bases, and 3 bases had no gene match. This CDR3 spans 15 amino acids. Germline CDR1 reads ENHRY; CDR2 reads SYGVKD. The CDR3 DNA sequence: TGTGCCATCAGTGAGTCCAAGCGGGATCAAGAGACCCAGTACTTC. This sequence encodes CAISESKRDQETQYF.

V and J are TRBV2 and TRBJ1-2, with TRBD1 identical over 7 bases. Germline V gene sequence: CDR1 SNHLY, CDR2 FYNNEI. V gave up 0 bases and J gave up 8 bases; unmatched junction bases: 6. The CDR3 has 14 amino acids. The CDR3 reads CASSEAQQGRGYTF. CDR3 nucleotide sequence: TGTGCCAGCAGTGAAGCGCAACAGGGGCGAGGCTACACCTTC. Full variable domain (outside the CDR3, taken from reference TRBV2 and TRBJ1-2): EPEVTQTPSHQVTQMGQEVILRCVPISNHLYFYWYRQILGQKVEFLVSFYNNEISEKSEIFDDQFSVERPDGSNFTLKIRSTKLEDSAMYFCASSEAQQGRGYTFGSGTRLTVV.

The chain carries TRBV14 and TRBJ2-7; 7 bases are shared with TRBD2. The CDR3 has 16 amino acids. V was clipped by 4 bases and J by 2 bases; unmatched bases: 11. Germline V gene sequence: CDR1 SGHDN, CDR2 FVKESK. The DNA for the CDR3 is TGTGCCAGCAGCCCAGCCGGGGGGACTAAGGCCTACGAGCAGTACTTC. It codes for CASSPAGGTKAYEQYF.

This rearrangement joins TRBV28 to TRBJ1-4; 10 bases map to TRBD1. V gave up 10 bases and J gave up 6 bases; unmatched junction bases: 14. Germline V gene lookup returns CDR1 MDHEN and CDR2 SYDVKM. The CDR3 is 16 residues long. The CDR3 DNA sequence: TGTGCCACCCTCCGACAGGGGGCCGGTGGGGATGAAAAACTGTTTTTT. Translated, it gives CATLRQGAGGDEKLFF.

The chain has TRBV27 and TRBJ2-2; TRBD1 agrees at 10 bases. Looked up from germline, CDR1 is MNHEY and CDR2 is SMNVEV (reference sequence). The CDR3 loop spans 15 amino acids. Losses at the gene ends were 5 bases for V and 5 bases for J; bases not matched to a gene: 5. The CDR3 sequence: CASSTRDRGTGELFF. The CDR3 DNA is TGTGCCAGCAGTACCCGGGACAGGGGAACCGGGGAGCTGTTTTTT.

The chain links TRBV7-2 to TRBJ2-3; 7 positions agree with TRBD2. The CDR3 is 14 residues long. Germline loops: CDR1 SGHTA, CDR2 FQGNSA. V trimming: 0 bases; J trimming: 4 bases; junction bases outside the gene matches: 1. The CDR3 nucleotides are TGTGCCAGCAGCTTAGCGCGGGAGTCAGATACGCAGTATTTT. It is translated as CASSLARESDTQYF.

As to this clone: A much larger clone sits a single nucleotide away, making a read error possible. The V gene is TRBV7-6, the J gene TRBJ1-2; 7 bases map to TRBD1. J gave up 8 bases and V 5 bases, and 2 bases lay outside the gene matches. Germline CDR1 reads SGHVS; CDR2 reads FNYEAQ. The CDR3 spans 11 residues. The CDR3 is CASSRQGGYTF. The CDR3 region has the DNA TGTGCCAGCAGCCGACAGGGCGGCTACACCTTC.

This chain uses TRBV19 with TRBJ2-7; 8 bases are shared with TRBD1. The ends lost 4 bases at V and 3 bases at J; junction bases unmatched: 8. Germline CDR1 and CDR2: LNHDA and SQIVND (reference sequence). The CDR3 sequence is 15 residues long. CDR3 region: CASSNNPTGGYEQYF. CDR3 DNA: TGTGCCAGTAGTAACAATCCAACAGGGGGCTACGAGCAGTACTTC.

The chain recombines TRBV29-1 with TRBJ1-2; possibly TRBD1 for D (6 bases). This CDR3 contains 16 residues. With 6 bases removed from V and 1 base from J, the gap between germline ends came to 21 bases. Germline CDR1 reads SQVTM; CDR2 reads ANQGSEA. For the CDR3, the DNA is TGCAGCGTGAGCGAACAGGGATCAGCAATTAACTATGGCTACACCTTC. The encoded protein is CSVSEQGSAINYGYTF.

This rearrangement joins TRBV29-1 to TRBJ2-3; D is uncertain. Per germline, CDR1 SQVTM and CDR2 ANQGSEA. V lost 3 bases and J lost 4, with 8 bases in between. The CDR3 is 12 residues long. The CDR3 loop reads CSVERSSDTQYF. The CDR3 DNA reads TGCAGCGTTGAGCGGTCCTCAGATACGCAGTATTTT.

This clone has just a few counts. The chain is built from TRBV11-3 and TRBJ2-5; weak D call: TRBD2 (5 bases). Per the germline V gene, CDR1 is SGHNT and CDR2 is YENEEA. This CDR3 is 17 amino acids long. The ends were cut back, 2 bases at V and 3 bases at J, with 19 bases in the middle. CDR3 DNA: TGTGCCAGCAGCTTAAAGCTGTGGGTCTCGGAGGAAGAGACCCAGTACTTC. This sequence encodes CASSLKLWVSEEETQYF.

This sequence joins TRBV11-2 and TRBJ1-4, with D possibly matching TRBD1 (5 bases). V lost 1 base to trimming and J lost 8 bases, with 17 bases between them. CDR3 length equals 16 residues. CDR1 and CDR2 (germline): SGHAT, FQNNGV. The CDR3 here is CASSLGQTAKWEKLFF. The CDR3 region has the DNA TGTGCCAGCAGCTTAGGGCAGACAGCCAAGTGGGAAAAACTGTTTTTT. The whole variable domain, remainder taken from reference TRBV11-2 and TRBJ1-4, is EAGVAQSPRYKIIEKRQSVAFWCNPISGHATLYWYQQILGQGPKLLIQFQNNGVVDDSQLPKDRFSAERLKGVDSTLKIQPAKLEDSAVYLCASSLGQTAKWEKLFFGSGTQLSVL.